This TCR beta chain is drawn from a study of siplizumab effects on memory and regulatory T cells. Study-wide points: Among mappable alloreactive CD4+ clones, the Treg-derived fraction averaged nearly 70% with siplizumab versus more than 25% in controls. There was no confirmation of the suppressive function of proliferating Tregs from siplizumab cultures. No assignable naive or memory phenotype existed for roughly 80-95% of proliferating CD4+ or CD8+ clones.

There are 14 residues in the CDR3. Germline V gives CDR1 SGHRS, CDR2 YFSETQ. Trimming took 1 base from V and 4 from J, leaving 8 bases between them. On this clone: Its antigen remains unidentified.

It was about 100,000 TCR templates that were assayed per sample. Sequencing used immunoSEQ multiplex PCR; TCRdb keeps in-frame clones, though not all of them. The profile shows over 85,000 clones, 94% of them singletons. V is TRBV5-1 and J is TRBJ2-2; D is uncertain. The TCR was taken from a human donor in good health. Source material: non-Treg CD4+ T cells sorted from blood. The CDR3 bases are TGCGCCAGCAGCTTGACGGCTATCACCGGGGAGCTGTTTTTT. The encoded protein is CASSLTAITGELFF. Full variable domain (rest looked up from reference TRBV5-1 and TRBJ2-2): KAGVTQTPRYLIKTRGQQVTLSCSPISGHRSVSWYQQTPGQGLQFLFEYFSETQRNKGNFPGRFSGRQFSNSRSEMNVSTLELGDSALYLCASSLTAITGELFFGEGSRLTVL.